The 18 T cell receptor beta chains reported below all come from one sample, sequenced in a study of cytomegalovirus exposure and HLA in healthy donors. 13 Jbeta primers and 60 Vbeta primers were used for the PCR. Profiling relied on immunoSEQ multiplex PCR, and the TCRdb table lists in-frame clones only, not all of them. This sample contains about 84,000 clones. Sequencing was carried out using PBMCs. These receptors originate from a man aged 45 to 65 in good health and CMV-seronegative.

The chain joins TRBV7-3 to TRBJ1-1, with TRBD1 matching over 8 bases. CDR3 size: 15 residues. Losses at the gene ends were 5 bases for V and 5 bases for J; bases not matched to a gene: 10. Germline V gene lookup returns CDR1 SGHTA and CDR2 FQGTGA. The CDR3 nucleotides are TGTGCCAGCAGCCCGCGACCGGACAGGGCTACTGAAGCTTTCTTT. This codes for CASSPRPDRATEAFF.

The gene calls are TRBV5-1 and TRBJ2-2, with 12 bases that match TRBD2. Germline V gene data show CDR1 as SGHRS and CDR2 as YFSETQ. The trim removed 3 bases at V and 5 bases at J, leaving 8 bases unmatched. The CDR3 contains 17 residues. The CDR3 reads CASSSYPTSGGTGELFF. For the CDR3, the DNA is TGCGCCAGCAGCTCATACCCAACTAGCGGGGGGACCGGGGAGCTGTTTTTT.

J is TRBJ2-7 and V is TRBV10-3, with 8 bases fitting TRBD1. This CDR3 spans 13 amino acids. Losses at the gene ends were 3 bases for V and 6 bases for J; bases not matched to a gene: 4. Germline CDR1 ENHRY, CDR2 SYGVKD. The CDR3 nucleotides read TGTGCCATCAGTGAATTGACAGGGGTCGAGCAGTACTTC. Amino acids: CAISELTGVEQYF.

The chain joins TRBV19 to TRBJ2-1; D is ambiguous. The V end was cut by 3 bases, the J end by 5 bases, with 11 bases between. The germline gives CDR1 LNHDA, CDR2 SQIVND (reference sequence). The CDR3 has 14 amino acids. CDR3 nucleotides: TGTGCCAGTAGTATTGGCCATTCAAACAATGAGCAGTTCTTC. Residues: CASSIGHSNNEQFF. Variable domain in full (rest from reference TRBV19 and TRBJ2-1): DGGITQSPKYLFRKEGQNVTLSCEQNLNHDAMYWYRQDPGQGLRLIYYSQIVNDFQKGDIAEGYSVSREKKESFPLTVTSAQKNPTAFYLCASSIGHSNNEQFFGPGTRLTVL.

The rearrangement uses TRBV6-1 and TRBJ1-5, with D perhaps matching TRBD1 (5 bases). The CDR3 covers 14 residues. Germline lookup yields CDR1 MNHNS and CDR2 SASEGT. Trimming stripped 6 bases from V and 2 bases from J, with 11 bases between. The CDR3 loop is CASSAMTGNQPQHF. The CDR3 DNA reads as TGTGCCAGCAGCGCTATGACAGGCAATCAGCCCCAGCATTTT.

The rearrangement links TRBV18 to TRBJ2-3; the D is unclear. CDR3 length equals 15 residues. The V and J ends lost 2 bases and 4 bases respectively, with 13 bases between them. The V gene's germline CDR1 is KGHSH and CDR2 LQKENI. The CDR3, as DNA: TGTGCCAGCTCACCAGGGCCCACGTTAGCAGATACGCAGTATTTT. Encoded protein: CASSPGPTLADTQYF.

The chain is built from TRBV18 and TRBJ1-5, with 9 bases aligning to TRBD1. The V gene end was trimmed by 3 bases and the J gene end by 5 bases; junction bases not matched to a gene: 8. CDR3 length equals 16 residues. The germline gives CDR1 KGHSH, CDR2 LQKENI. This chain's CDR3 is CASSPMTGGVDQPQHF. The CDR3 bases are TGTGCCAGCTCACCGATGACAGGGGGGGTTGATCAGCCCCAGCATTTT.

This chain links TRBV27 with TRBJ1-3; D may be TRBD1 (6 bases). V lost 6 bases and J lost 0, with 21 bases in between. This CDR3 region has 18 residues. CDR1 is MNHEY, CDR2 SMNVEV, per germline (reference sequence). The DNA for the CDR3 is TGTGCCAGCAGCCATTCTCGAATAGGACAGCGCTCTGGAAACACCATATATTTT. Its protein product is CASSHSRIGQRSGNTIYF.

In DNA, the CDR3 is TGTGCCAGCAGCGTAGGCGGCCCCCCCGGAGACACCATATATTTT. Protein: CASSVGGPPGDTIYF. The rearrangement uses TRBV9 and TRBJ1-3; D remains unclear. The germline V and J ends were trimmed by 0 bases and 8 bases, with 15 bases remaining between them. The CDR3 is 15 amino acids. Germline assignment: CDR1 SGDLS and CDR2 YYNGEE.

The genes are TRBV2 and TRBJ1-1; D is possibly TRBD1 (6 bases). This CDR3 contains 14 residues. With 7 bases removed from V and 5 bases from J, the gap between germline ends came to 17 bases. From germline, CDR1 is SNHLY and CDR2 FYNNEI. This CDR3 reads CASIFQGFRTEAFF. For the CDR3, the DNA is TGTGCCAGCATTTTCCAGGGGTTTAGGACTGAAGCTTTCTTT.

This chain uses TRBV18 with TRBJ1-1, with no clear D. Germline V gene sequence: CDR1 KGHSH, CDR2 LQKENI. The CDR3 has 13 residues. V lost 3 bases, J lost 4 bases, and 9 bases lay in between. CDR3 protein: CASSPSSITEAFF. The CDR3 DNA sequence: TGTGCCAGCTCACCGAGTTCGATCACTGAAGCTTTCTTT.

The rearrangement joins TRBV5-1 to TRBJ2-6, with D perhaps matching TRBD1 (5 bases). V was trimmed by 1 base and J by 0 bases, leaving 8 bases between them. Germline V gene data show CDR1 as SGHRS and CDR2 as YFSETQ. This CDR3 is 16 amino acids long. The CDR3 protein is CASSLQGSSGANVLTF. The CDR3 DNA reads TGCGCCAGCAGCTTGCAGGGTAGCTCTGGGGCCAACGTCCTGACTTTC.

The chain couples TRBV18 to TRBJ1-2, with a possible D match to TRBD1 (5 bases). V gave up 2 bases and J gave up 3 bases, with 13 bases separating them. CDR3 length: 15 amino acids. CDR1 KGHSH and CDR2 LQKENI come from the germline V gene. The CDR3 region has the DNA TGTGCCAGCTCACCATCGGTCCAGGGCCACTATGGCTACACCTTC. It specifies CASSPSVQGHYGYTF.

The chain couples TRBV2 to TRBJ2-3, with TRBD2 identical over 10 bases. The CDR3 loop spans 15 amino acids. Trimming cost V 0 bases and J 3 bases; bases outside gene matches: 0. In germline, CDR1 is SNHLY, CDR2 FYNNEI. The CDR3 protein is CASSEAAGGTDTQYF. For the CDR3, the DNA is TGTGCCAGCAGTGAAGCAGCGGGGGGGACAGATACGCAGTATTTT.

The chain has TRBV28 and TRBJ1-1; no definite D call. Germline loops: CDR1 MDHEN, CDR2 SYDVKM. The CDR3 loop spans 14 amino acids. Trimming shortened V by 2 bases and J by 11 bases, and 18 bases separated the two germline ends. CDR3 nucleotides: TGTGCCAGCAGTTTACGTAGAGACCGTCTCGGGGCTTTCTTT. Encoded protein: CASSLRRDRLGAFF. The variable domain in full, with the rest retrieved from reference TRBV28 and TRBJ1-1, is DVKVTQSSRYLVKRTGEKVFLECVQDMDHENMFWYRQDPGLGLRLIYFSYDVKMKEKGDIPEGYSVSREKKERFSLILESASTNQTSMYLCASSLRRDRLGAFFGQGTRLTVV.

The chain employs TRBV2 and TRBJ1-5; 7 bases line up with TRBD1. V shed 4 bases and J 6 bases; nucleotides not matched to a gene: 6. CDR3 length: 14 residues. Germline assignment: CDR1 SNHLY and CDR2 FYNNEI. The CDR3 loop is CASSGQGLGQPQHF. The CDR3 DNA reads TGTGCCAGCAGTGGACAGGGTCTGGGTCAGCCCCAGCATTTT. The full variable domain, its missing parts supplied by reference TRBV2 and TRBJ1-5, is EPEVTQTPSHQVTQMGQEVILRCVPISNHLYFYWYRQILGQKVEFLVSFYNNEISEKSEIFDDQFSVERPDGSNFTLKIRSTKLEDSAMYFCASSGQGLGQPQHFGDGTRLSIL.

This chain links TRBV11-2 with TRBJ2-3, with 7 bases matching TRBD1. This CDR3 has 12 amino acids. Germline V CDR1 and CDR2: SGHAT, FQNNGV. V was clipped by 5 bases and J by 8 bases; unmatched bases: 4. The CDR3 DNA is TGTGCCAGCAGCCAACAGGGGTTTACGCAGTATTTT. Its protein is CASSQQGFTQYF.

The rearrangement joins TRBV27 to TRBJ2-7; possible D gene TRBD1, 5 bases. This CDR3 has 17 amino acids. Trimming removed 4 bases from V and 3 bases from J, with 22 bases in between. CDR1 is MNHEY, CDR2 SMNVEV, per germline (reference sequence). CDR3 in amino acids: CASSYMDDRRQGYEQYF. The DNA of the CDR3 is TGTGCCAGCAGTTATATGGACGACCGGCGGCAGGGCTACGAGCAGTACTTC.